The 18 T cell receptor beta chains presented below share a single source sample, sequenced in a study of T cell responses to AZD1222 COVID-19 vaccine. TCRdb's table, derived via immunoSEQ multiplex PCR, lists solely in-frame clones and lacks some. Here the sample spans more than 70,000 clones, roughly 87% being singletons. Sequencing used peripheral blood, obtained on day 0 of AZD1222 vaccination. Source of these receptors: an adult in good health.

The chain links TRBV19 to TRBJ1-1; TRBD1 is a possible D gene (5 bases). Trimming shortened V by 1 base and J by 5 bases, and 14 bases separated the two germline ends. Germline lookup yields CDR1 LNHDA and CDR2 SQIVND (reference sequence). The CDR3 length is 15 residues. This CDR3 reads CASSIVPGPGTEAFF. The CDR3 nucleotides are TGTGCCAGTAGTATAGTACCGGGGCCGGGGACTGAAGCTTTCTTT.

This clone has just one count. This chain links TRBV20-1 with TRBJ1-2; no definite D call. The germline V gene has CDR1 DFQATT and CDR2 SNEGSKA (reference sequence). There are 11 residues in the CDR3. This chain's CDR3 is CRATAGNGYTF. CDR3 sequence (DNA): TGCAGGGCAACGGCCGGGAACGGCTACACCTTC.

The rearrangement links TRBV5-5 to TRBJ2-7; 7 bases are a match to TRBD1. Germline V gene sequence: CDR1 SGHKS, CDR2 YYEKEE (reference sequence). The CDR3 length is 13 residues. Trimming took 1 base from V and 6 from J; bases not matched to a gene: 4. CDR3 amino acids: CASSLTGESEQYF. In DNA form, the CDR3 reads TGTGCCAGCAGCTTGACAGGGGAAAGCGAGCAGTACTTC.

This clone was recorded once. V gene TRBV27 combines with J gene TRBJ2-5; 10 bases are shared with TRBD2. The CDR3 consists of 16 residues. Germline trimming cut 8 bases from V and 5 bases from J; bases unmatched to any gene: 14. Germline V gene lookup returns CDR1 MNHEY and CDR2 SMNVEV (reference sequence). This chain's CDR3 is CASASPLAGGAETQYF. The CDR3 DNA sequence: TGTGCCAGCGCTTCCCCGTTAGCGGGAGGAGCGGAGACCCAGTACTTC.

The chain joins TRBV7-2 to TRBJ2-5; tentatively, D is TRBD1 or TRBD2 (7 bases each). V lost 0 bases and J 5 bases, leaving 10 bases between the germline ends. This CDR3 has 14 amino acids. Germline lookup yields CDR1 SGHTA and CDR2 FQGNSA. Written as DNA, the CDR3 is TGTGCCAGCAGCTTAGCGGGAGGGGGCGAGACCCAGTACTTC. Translation: CASSLAGGGETQYF. The variable domain in full, with the rest retrieved from reference TRBV7-2 and TRBJ2-5, is GAGVSQSPSNKVTEKGKDVELRCDPISGHTALYWYRQSLGQGLEFLIYFQGNSAPDKSGLPSDRFSAERTGGSVSTLTIQRTQQEDSAVYLCASSLAGGGETQYFGPGTRLLVL.

This clone was recorded only once. V is TRBV19 and J is TRBJ1-1; D is possibly TRBD1 (5 bases). From germline, CDR1 is LNHDA and CDR2 SQIVND (reference sequence). CDR3 length: 15 amino acids. Trimming left V 2 bases short and J 3 bases short, with 13 bases between. CDR3 sequence reads: CASSIRGEDYTEAFF. DNA for the CDR3: TGTGCCAGTAGTATACGAGGGGAAGACTACACTGAAGCTTTCTTT.

The chain carries TRBV7-3 and TRBJ2-2, with 10 bases lining up with TRBD2. The CDR3 consists of 16 residues. Losses at the gene ends were 5 bases for V and 5 bases for J; bases not matched to a gene: 8. CDR1 is SGHTA and CDR2 is FQGTGA in the germline V gene. The CDR3 bases are TGTGCCAGCAGCCCCCTAGCGGGAGAATTGACCGGGGAGCTGTTTTTT. It specifies CASSPLAGELTGELFF.

This chain connects TRBV9 to TRBJ1-1, with D unclear. This CDR3 is built from 15 residues. V shed 5 bases and J shed 3 bases, with 17 bases lying between them. Germline V gives CDR1 SGDLS, CDR2 YYNGEE. The CDR3 sequence: CASSRTGRMDTEAFF. CDR3 DNA: TGTGCCAGCAGTCGCACGGGGAGGATGGACACTGAAGCTTTCTTT.

The chain links TRBV10-1 to TRBJ2-3; the match to TRBD2 covers 8 bases. Trimming at V came to 3 bases and at J to 4 bases, leaving 6 bases not matched to a gene. Germline loops: CDR1 WNHNN, CDR2 SYGVQD (reference sequence). The CDR3 totals 15 residues. The CDR3 protein is CASSEGAGEADTQYF. The DNA for the CDR3 is TGCGCCAGCAGTGAAGGAGCGGGAGAGGCAGATACGCAGTATTTT.

This chain joins TRBV19 and TRBJ2-7; D perhaps matches TRBD1 (5 bases). The V gene's germline CDR1 is LNHDA and CDR2 SQIVND (reference sequence). The CDR3 sequence is 15 residues long. The germline V and J ends were trimmed by 4 bases and 1 base, with 14 bases remaining between them. Here the CDR3 reads CASSKRRAGSYEQYF. The CDR3 bases are TGTGCCAGTAGTAAGCGTCGGGCAGGGTCCTACGAGCAGTACTTC.

In this sample, this clone turned up a few times. The V gene is TRBV18, the J gene TRBJ1-3; D gene uncertain. CDR1 and CDR2 (germline): KGHSH, LQKENI. The CDR3 consists of 14 residues. Trimming left V 3 bases short and J 0 bases short, with 6 bases between. For the CDR3, the DNA is TGTGCCAGCTCACCTCAAGACTCTGGAAACACCATATATTTT. Translating it yields CASSPQDSGNTIYF.

The CDR3: CASNPDRGVEQYF. The CDR3 nucleotides are TGTGCCAGCAACCCGGACAGGGGCGTCGAGCAGTACTTC. This rearrangement joins TRBV2 to TRBJ2-7, with TRBD1 matching over 9 bases. CDR3 size: 13 residues. Germline V gene data show CDR1 as SNHLY and CDR2 as FYNNEI. Losses at the gene ends were 7 bases for V and 6 bases for J; bases not matched to a gene: 7.

This chain joins TRBV9 and TRBJ1-2; D call uncertain. Germline V gives CDR1 SGDLS, CDR2 YYNGEE. The CDR3 runs to 16 residues. The V end was cut by 4 bases, the J end by 1 base, with 17 bases between. The CDR3 protein is CASSPRRSAYNYGYTF. The CDR3 DNA reads TGTGCCAGCAGCCCCCGTAGGTCAGCTTATAACTATGGCTACACCTTC. Full variable domain (missing parts from reference TRBV9 and TRBJ1-2): DSGVTQTPKHLITATGQRVTLRCSPRSGDLSVYWYQQSLDQGLQFLIQYYNGEERAKGNILERFSAQQFPDLHSELNLSSLELGDSALYFCASSPRRSAYNYGYTFGSGTRLTVV.

V and J are TRBV19 and TRBJ1-3, with 8 positions matching TRBD1. The CDR3 runs to 15 residues. CDR1 is LNHDA and CDR2 is SQIVND in the germline V gene (reference sequence). V shed 8 bases and J 0 bases; nucleotides not matched to a gene: 6. The CDR3 sequence: CASGQGSLSGNTIYF. The CDR3 nucleotides are TGTGCCAGTGGACAGGGCTCCCTCTCTGGAAACACCATATATTTT.

V and J are TRBV7-2 and TRBJ2-4; 9 nucleotides match TRBD2. Looked up from germline, CDR1 is SGHTA and CDR2 is FQGNSA. Trimming took 4 bases from V and 11 from J; bases not matched to a gene: 12. This CDR3 has 15 residues. The CDR3 sequence is CASSYTLAGGIVQYF. DNA for the CDR3: TGTGCCAGCAGCTATACACTAGCGGGTGGGATCGTTCAGTACTTC.

The V gene is TRBV5-5, the J gene TRBJ1-1; tentatively, D is TRBD1 (6 bases). The CDR3 loop spans 16 amino acids. The V gene's germline CDR1 is SGHKS and CDR2 YYEKEE (reference sequence). Trimming shortened V by 0 bases and J by 5 bases, and 17 bases separated the two germline ends. The CDR3 is CASSLGQGSRRTEAFF. The CDR3, as DNA: TGTGCCAGCAGCTTGGGCCAGGGGTCGCGGCGGACTGAAGCTTTCTTT.

The rearrangement joins TRBV6-5 to TRBJ2-5; TRBD1 matches 7 bases. The CDR3 is made up of 15 amino acids. Trimming cost V 0 bases and J 5 bases; bases outside gene matches: 6. The germline V gene encodes CDR1 MNHEY and CDR2 SVGAGI. CDR3 coding DNA: TGTGCCAGCAGTTACTCAGGGCAGGGGGAGGAGACCCAGTACTTC. It specifies CASSYSGQGEETQYF.

The rearrangement uses TRBV18 and TRBJ2-5; TRBD2 aligns across 14 bases. The V and J ends lost 0 bases and 3 bases, in that order; junction bases with no gene match: 0. This CDR3 spans 16 amino acids. Per germline, CDR1 KGHSH and CDR2 LQKENI. The CDR3 coding sequence is TGTGCCAGCTCACCACCGGGACTAGCGGGGGAAGAGACCCAGTACTTC. Translated: CASSPPGLAGEETQYF.